This entry features one T cell receptor (beta chain) sequence. Antigen: not known. In the same sample, other DNA sequences code for this CDR3. V lost 4 bases and J lost 3, with 8 bases in between. Germline V lookup: CDR1 SGHRS, CDR2 YFSETQ. The CDR3 runs 12 residues. The primer mix had 60 Vbeta and 13 Jbeta primers. The method was immunoSEQ multiplex PCR; TCRdb's version includes in-frame clones alone and lacks a portion of them. Its listing shows approximately 190,000 clones. It was healthy bone marrow donors who served as donors. The data derive from a study of cytomegalovirus exposure and HLA in healthy donors. Study-wide results and caveats: Among CMV-associated TCR beta chains, most appeared HLA-restricted in a later analysis. Reportedly, cytomegalovirus status was diagnosed with high sensitivity and specificity.

This chain uses TRBV5-1 with TRBJ2-7; tentatively, D is TRBD1 (5 bases). Sequences were obtained from PBMCs. The sequence was collected from a young man in good health and CMV-seronegative. The CDR3 DNA follows: TGCGCCAGCAGCCCCCAGGGCTACGAGCAGTACTTC. As protein: CASSPQGYEQYF.